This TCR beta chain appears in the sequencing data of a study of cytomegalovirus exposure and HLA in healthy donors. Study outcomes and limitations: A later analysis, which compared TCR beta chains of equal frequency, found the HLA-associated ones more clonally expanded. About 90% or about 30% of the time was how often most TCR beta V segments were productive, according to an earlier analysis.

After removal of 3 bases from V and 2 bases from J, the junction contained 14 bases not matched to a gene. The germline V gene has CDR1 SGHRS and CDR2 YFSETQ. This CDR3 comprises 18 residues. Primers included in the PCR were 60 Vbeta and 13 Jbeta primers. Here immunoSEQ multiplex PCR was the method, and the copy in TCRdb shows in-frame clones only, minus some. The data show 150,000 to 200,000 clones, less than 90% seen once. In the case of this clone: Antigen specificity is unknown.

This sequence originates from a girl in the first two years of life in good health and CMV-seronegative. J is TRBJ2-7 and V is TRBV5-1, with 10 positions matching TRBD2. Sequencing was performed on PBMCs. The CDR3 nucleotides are TGCGCCAGCAGCTGGGTGGCTAGCGGGAGTTATGGGGCCTACGAGCAGTACTTC. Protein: CASSWVASGSYGAYEQYF.